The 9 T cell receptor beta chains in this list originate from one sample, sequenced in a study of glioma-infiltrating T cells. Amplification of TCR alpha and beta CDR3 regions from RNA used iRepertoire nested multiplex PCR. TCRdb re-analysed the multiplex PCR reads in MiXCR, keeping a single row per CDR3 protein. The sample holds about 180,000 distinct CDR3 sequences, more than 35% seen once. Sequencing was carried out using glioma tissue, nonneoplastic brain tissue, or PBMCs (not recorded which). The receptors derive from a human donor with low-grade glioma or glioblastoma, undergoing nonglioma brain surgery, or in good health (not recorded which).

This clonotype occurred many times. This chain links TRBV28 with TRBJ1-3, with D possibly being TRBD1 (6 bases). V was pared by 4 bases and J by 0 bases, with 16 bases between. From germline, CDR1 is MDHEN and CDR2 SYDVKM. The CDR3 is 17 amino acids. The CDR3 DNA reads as TGTGCCAGCAGTTCAAACAGGGAGTGGAGCTCTGGAAACACCATATATTTT. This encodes CASSSNREWSSGNTIYF.

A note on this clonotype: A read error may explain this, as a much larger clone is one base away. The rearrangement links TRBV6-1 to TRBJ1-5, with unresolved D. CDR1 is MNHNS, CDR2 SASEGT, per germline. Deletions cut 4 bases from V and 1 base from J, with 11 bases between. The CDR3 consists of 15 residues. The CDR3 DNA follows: TGTGCCAGCAGTGTCGCCAGGAGCAGCAATCAGCCCCAGCATTTT. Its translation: CASSVARSSNQPQHF.

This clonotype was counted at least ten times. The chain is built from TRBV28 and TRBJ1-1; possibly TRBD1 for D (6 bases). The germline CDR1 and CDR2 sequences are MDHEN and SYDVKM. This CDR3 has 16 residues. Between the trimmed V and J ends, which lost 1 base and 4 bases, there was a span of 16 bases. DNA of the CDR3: TGTGCCAGCAGTTTATCAGGGGCGCGTTTGACCACTGAAGCTTTCTTT. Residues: CASSLSGARLTTEAFF. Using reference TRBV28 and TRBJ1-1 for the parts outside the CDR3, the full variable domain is DVKVTQSSRYLVKRTGEKVFLECVQDMDHENMFWYRQDPGLGLRLIYFSYDVKMKEKGDIPEGYSVSREKKERFSLILESASTNQTSMYLCASSLSGARLTTEAFFGQGTRLTVV.

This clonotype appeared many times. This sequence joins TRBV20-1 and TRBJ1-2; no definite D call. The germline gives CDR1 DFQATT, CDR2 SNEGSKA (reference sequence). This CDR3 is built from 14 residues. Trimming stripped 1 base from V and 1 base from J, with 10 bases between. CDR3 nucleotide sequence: TGCAGTGCTAGAGGGGAGGCCATTAACTATGGCTACACCTTC. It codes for CSARGEAINYGYTF.

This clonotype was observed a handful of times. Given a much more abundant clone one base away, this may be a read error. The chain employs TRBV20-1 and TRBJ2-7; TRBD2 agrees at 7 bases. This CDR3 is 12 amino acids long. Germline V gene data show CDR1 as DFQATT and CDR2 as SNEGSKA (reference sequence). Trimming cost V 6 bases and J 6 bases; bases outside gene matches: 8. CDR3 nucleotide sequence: TGCAGTGCCAGGACTAGTTCAGGCGAGCAGTACTTC. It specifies CSARTSSGEQYF.

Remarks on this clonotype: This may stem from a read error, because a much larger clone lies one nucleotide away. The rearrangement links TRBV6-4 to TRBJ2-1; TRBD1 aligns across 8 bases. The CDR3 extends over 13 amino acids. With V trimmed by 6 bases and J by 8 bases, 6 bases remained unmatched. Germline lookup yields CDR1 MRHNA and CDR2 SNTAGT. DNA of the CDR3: TGTGCCAGCAGACTGGACAGGGAGGATGAGCAGTTCTTC. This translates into CASRLDREDEQFF.

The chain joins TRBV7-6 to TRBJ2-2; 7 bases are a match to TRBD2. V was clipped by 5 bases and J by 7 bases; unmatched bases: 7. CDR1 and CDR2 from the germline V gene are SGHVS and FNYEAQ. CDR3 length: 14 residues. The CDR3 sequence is CASSTGLVDGELFF. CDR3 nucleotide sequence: TGTGCCAGCAGCACAGGACTAGTGGACGGGGAGCTGTTTTTT.

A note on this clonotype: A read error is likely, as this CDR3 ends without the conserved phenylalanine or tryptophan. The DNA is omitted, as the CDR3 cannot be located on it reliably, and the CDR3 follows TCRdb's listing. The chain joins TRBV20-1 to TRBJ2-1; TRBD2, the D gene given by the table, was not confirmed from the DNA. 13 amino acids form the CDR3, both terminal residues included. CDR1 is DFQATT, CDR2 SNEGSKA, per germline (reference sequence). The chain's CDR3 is CSASAGGTDEEFL.

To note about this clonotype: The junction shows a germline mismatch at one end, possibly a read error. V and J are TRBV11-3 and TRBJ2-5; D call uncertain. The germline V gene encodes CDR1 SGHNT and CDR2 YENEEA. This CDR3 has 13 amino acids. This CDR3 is CASILTTEETQYF. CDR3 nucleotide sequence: TGTGCCAGCATCTTAACGACGGAAGAGACCCAGTACTTC.